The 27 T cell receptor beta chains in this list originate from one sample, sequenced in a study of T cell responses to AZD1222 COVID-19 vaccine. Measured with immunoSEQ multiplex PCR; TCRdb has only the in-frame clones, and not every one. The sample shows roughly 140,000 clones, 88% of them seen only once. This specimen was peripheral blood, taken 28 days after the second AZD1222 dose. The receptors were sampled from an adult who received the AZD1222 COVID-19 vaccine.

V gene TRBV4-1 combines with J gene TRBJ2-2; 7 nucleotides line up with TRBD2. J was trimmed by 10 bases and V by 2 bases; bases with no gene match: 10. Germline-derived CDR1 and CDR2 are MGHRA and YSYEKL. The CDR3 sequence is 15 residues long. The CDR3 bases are TGCGCCAGCAGCCAACGGCGGGGGATTGTCGAGGAGCTGTTTTTT. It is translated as CASSQRRGIVEELFF.

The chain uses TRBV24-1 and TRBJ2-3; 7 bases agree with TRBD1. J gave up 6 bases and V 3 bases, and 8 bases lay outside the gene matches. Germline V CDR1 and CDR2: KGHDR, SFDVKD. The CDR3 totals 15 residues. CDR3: CATSDNDRVSDTQYF. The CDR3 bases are TGTGCCACCAGTGATAATGACAGGGTATCCGATACGCAGTATTTT.

The CDR3 region is CASTRGDPNEQFF. In DNA form, the CDR3 reads TGTGCCAGCACCCGGGGAGATCCCAATGAGCAGTTCTTC. This chain uses TRBV12-3 or TRBV12-4 with TRBJ2-1; D might be TRBD2 (5 bases). V was cut by 7 bases and J by 6 bases, with 13 bases left in between. This CDR3 region has 13 residues.

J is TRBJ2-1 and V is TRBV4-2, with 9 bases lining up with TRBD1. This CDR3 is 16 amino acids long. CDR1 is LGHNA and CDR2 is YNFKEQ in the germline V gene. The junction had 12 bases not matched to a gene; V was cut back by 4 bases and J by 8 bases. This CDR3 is CASSRLLGQGGDEQFF. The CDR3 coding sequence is TGTGCCAGCAGCCGACTCCTGGGACAGGGAGGGGATGAGCAGTTCTTC.

CDR3 amino acids: CASSSSGGTATNEKLFF. The CDR3 DNA is TGTGCCAGCAGTTCCTCGGGGGGTACTGCAACTAATGAAAAACTGTTTTTT. The J gene is TRBJ1-4, the V gene TRBV28; the D gene is possibly TRBD1 (5 bases). The V gene's germline CDR1 is MDHEN and CDR2 SYDVKM. Trimming removed 4 bases from V and 0 bases from J, with 15 bases in between. There are 17 residues in the CDR3.

The DNA for the CDR3 is TGTGCCAGCAGTTTTTCCTTGGACCCAGTGAAGGCTTTCTTT. It translates to CASSFSLDPVKAFF. The chain combines TRBV28 with TRBJ1-1; D not resolved. Per the germline V gene, CDR1 is MDHEN and CDR2 is SYDVKM. V was shortened by 3 bases and J by 11 bases, with 19 bases between the two germline ends. CDR3 length: 14 residues.

In nucleotides, the CDR3 is TGTGCCAGCAGTAATGGACAGCACTATGGCTACACCTTC. Translation: CASSNGQHYGYTF. The V and J genes are TRBV28 and TRBJ1-2, with D perhaps matching TRBD1 (6 bases). The V end was cut by 5 bases, the J end by 3 bases, with 10 bases between. Germline loops: CDR1 MDHEN, CDR2 SYDVKM. The CDR3 is 13 residues long.

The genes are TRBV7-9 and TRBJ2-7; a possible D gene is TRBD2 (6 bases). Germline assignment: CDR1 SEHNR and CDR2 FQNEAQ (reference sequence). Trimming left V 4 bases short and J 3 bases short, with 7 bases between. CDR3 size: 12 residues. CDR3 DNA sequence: TGTGCCAGCAGCTCGGACTACTACGAGCAGTACTTC. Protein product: CASSSDYYEQYF.

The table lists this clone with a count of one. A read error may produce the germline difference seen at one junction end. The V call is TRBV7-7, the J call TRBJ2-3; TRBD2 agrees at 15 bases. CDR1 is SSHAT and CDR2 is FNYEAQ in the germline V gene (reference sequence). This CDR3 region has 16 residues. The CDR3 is CASSQGLAGGKDTQYF. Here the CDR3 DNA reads TGTGCTAGCAGCCAGGGACTAGCGGGAGGAAAAGATACGCAGTATTTT. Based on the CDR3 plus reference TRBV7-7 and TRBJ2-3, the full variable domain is GAGVSQSPRYKVTKRGQDVTLRCDPISSHATLYWYQQALGQGPEFLTYFNYEAQPDKSGLPSDRFSAERPEGSISTLTIQRTEQRDSAMYRCASSQGLAGGKDTQYFGPGTRLTVL.

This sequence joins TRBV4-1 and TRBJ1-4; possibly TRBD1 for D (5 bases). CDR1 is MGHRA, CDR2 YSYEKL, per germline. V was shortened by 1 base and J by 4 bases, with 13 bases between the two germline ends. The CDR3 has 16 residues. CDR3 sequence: CASSQASGTFNEKLFF. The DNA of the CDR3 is TGCGCCAGCAGCCAAGCCTCCGGGACCTTTAATGAAAAACTGTTTTTT.

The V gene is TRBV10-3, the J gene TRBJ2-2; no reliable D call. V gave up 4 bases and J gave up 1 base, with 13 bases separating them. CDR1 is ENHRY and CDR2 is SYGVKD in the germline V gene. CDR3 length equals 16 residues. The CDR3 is CAISGSTGMNTGELFF. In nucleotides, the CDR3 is TGTGCCATCAGTGGGTCGACCGGAATGAACACCGGGGAGCTGTTTTTT.

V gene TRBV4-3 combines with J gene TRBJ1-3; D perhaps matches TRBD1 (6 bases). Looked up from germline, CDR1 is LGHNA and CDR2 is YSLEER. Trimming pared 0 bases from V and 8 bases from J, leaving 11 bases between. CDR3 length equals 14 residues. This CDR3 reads CASSQDLQGYTIYF. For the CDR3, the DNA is TGCGCCAGCAGCCAAGACCTACAGGGATACACCATATATTTT.

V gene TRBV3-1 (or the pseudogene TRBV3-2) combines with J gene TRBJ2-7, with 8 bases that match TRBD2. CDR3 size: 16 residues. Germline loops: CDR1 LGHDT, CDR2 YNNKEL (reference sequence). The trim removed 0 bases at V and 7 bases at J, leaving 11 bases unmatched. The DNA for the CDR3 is TGTGCCAGCAGCCAAGATTCGGGCGGGAGGCGTTTGGAGCAGTACTTC. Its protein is CASSQDSGGRRLEQYF.

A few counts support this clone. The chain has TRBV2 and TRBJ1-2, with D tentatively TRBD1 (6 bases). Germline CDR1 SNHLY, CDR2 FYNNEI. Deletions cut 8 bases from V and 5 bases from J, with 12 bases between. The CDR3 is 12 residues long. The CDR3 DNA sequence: TGTGCCAGCCTAGAGGGGGGGTATGGCTACACCTTC. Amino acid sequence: CASLEGGYGYTF.

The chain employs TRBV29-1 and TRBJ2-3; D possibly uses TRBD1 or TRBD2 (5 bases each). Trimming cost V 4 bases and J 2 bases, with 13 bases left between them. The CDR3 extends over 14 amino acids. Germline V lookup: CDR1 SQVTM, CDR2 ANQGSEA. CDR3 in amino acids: CSVGGIPTTDTQYF. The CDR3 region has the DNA TGCAGCGTTGGGGGGATTCCAACCACAGATACGCAGTATTTT.

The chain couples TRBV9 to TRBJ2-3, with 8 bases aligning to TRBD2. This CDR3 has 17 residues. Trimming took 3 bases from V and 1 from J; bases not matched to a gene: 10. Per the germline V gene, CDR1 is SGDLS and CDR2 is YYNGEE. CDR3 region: CASSGGGTTSGTDTQYF. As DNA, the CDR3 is TGTGCCAGCAGCGGTGGGGGGACGACTAGCGGCACAGATACGCAGTATTTT.

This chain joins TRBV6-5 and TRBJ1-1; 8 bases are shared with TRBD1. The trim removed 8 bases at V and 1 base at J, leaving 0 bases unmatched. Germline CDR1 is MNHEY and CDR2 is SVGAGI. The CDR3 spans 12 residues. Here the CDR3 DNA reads TGTGCCAGCGGACAGGGGAACACTGAAGCTTTCTTT. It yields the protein CASGQGNTEAFF.

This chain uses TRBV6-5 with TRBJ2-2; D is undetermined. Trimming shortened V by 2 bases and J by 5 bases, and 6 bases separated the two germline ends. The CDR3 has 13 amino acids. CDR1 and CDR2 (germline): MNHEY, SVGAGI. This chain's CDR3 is CASSYGGTGELFF. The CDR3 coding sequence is TGTGCCAGCAGTTACGGCGGAACCGGGGAGCTGTTTTTT.

The CDR3, as DNA: TGTGCCAGTAGTATAGACGCCGGGACACCTACATACGAAGCTTTCTTT. It specifies CASSIDAGTPTYEAFF. The J gene is TRBJ1-1, the V gene TRBV19; a weak D match, TRBD1 (6 bases). Germline V gives CDR1 LNHDA, CDR2 SQIVND (reference sequence). This CDR3 is 16 amino acids long. Deletions cut 0 bases from V and 8 bases from J, with 19 bases between.

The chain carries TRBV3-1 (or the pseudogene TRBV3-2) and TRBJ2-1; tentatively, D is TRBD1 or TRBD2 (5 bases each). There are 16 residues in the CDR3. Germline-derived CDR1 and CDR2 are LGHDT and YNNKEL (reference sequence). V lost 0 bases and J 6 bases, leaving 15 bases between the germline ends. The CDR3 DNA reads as TGTGCCAGCAGCCAAGACCGTTCTGAGGGGCGCAATGAGCAGTTCTTC. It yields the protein CASSQDRSEGRNEQFF.

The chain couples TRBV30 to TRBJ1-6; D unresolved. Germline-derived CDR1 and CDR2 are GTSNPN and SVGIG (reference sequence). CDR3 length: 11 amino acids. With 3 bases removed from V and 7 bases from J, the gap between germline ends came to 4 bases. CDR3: CAWRENSPLHF. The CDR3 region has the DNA TGTGCCTGGAGGGAAAATTCACCCCTCCACTTT. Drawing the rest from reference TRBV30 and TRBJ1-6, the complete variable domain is SQTIHQWPATLVQPVGSPLSLECTVEGTSNPNLYWYRQAAGRGLQLLFYSVGIGQISSEVPQNLSASRPQDRQFILSSKKLLLSDSGFYLCAWRENSPLHFGNGTRLTVT.

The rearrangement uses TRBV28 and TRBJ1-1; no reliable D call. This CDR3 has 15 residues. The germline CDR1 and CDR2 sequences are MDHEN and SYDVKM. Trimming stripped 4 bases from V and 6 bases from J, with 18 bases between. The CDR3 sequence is CASSSAGSTPPEAFF. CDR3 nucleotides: TGTGCCAGCAGTTCCGCGGGATCGACCCCCCCTGAAGCTTTCTTT.

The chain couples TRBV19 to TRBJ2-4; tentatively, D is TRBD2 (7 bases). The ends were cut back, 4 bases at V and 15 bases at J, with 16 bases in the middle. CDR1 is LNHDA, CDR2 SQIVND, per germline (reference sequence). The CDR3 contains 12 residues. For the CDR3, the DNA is TGTGCCAGTAGTACCCCGACGGGGGGCTGGTACTTC. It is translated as CASSTPTGGWYF.

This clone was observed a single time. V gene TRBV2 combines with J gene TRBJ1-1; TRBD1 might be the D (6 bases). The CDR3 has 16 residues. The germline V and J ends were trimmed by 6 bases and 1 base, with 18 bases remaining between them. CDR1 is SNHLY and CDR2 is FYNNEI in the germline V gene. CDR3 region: CASSLRGGRTNTEAFF. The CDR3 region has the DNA TGTGCCAGCAGCCTCAGAGGGGGGAGGACGAACACTGAAGCTTTCTTT.

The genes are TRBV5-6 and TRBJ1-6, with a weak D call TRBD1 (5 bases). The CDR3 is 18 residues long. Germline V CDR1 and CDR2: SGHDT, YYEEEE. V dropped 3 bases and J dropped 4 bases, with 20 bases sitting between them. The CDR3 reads CASSSGTHGQVYNSPLHF. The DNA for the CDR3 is TGTGCCAGCAGCTCTGGGACCCACGGACAAGTGTATAATTCACCCCTCCACTTT.

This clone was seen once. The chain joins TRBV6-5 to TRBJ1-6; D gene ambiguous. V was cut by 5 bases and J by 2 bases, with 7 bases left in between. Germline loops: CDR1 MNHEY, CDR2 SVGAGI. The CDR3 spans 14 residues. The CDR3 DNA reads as TGTGCCAGCAGTAATGGGGCCTATAATTCACCCCTCCACTTT. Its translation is CASSNGAYNSPLHF.

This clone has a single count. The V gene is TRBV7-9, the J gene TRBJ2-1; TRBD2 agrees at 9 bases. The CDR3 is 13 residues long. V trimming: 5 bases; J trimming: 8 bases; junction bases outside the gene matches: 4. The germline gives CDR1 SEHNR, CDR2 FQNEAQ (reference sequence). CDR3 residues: CASSRSGSYEQFF. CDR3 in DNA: TGTGCCAGCAGCCGTAGCGGGAGCTATGAGCAGTTCTTC.